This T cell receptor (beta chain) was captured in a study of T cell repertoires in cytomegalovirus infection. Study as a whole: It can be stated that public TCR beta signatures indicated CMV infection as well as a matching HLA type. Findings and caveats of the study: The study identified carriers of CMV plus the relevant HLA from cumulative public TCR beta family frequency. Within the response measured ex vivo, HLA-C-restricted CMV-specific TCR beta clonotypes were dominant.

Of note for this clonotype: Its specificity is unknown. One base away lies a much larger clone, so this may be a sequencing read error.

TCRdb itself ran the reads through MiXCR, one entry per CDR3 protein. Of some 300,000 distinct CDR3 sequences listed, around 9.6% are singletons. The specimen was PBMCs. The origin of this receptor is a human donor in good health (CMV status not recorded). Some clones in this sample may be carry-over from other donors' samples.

The CDR3 sequence: CTSSVAEGIRATGELFF. CDR3 bases: TGTACCAGCAGCGTCGCCGAGGGCATTCGAGCCACCGGGGAGCTGTTTTTT. The genes are TRBV7-6 and TRBJ2-2, with D possibly TRBD2 on 5 matching bases. Germline values: CDR1 SGHVS, CDR2 FNYEAQ. The CDR3 extends over 17 amino acids.